This T cell receptor (beta chain) was profiled in a study of early T cells in non-severe SARS-CoV-2 infection. In the library, individual cDNA molecules carried attached unique molecular identifiers. TCRdb re-analysed the 5' RACE reads in MiXCR, keeping a single row per CDR3 protein. This table has some 41,000 distinct CDR3 sequences, about 23% appearing once. This clonotype was counted a few times. Germline assignment: CDR1 MNHEY and CDR2 SVGEGT. The CDR3 is 15 amino acids. V lost 6 bases to trimming and J lost 0 bases; unmatched junction nucleotides: 8. The sequences come from whole blood, collected at baseline. The rearrangement links TRBV6-2 or TRBV6-3 to TRBJ2-7; 7 positions match TRBD1. The origin of this receptor is an adult who was a healthcare worker with PCR-confirmed SARS-CoV-2 infection or an uninfected control (not recorded which). CDR3 loop: CASSAPGQFSYEQYF. CDR3 sequence (DNA): TGTGCCAGCAGCGCTCCGGGACAGTTCTCCTACGAGCAGTACTTC.